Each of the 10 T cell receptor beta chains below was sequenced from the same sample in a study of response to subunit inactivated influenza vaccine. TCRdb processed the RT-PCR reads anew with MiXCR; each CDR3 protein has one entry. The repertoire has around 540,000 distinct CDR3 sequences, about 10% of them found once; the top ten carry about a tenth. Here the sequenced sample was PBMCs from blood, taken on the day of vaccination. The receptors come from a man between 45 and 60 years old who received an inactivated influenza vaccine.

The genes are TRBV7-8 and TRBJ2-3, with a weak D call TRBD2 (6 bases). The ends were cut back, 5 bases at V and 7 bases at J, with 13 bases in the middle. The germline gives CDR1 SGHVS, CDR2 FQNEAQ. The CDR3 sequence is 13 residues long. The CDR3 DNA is TGTGCCAGCAGCCCCGGGAGATCCCATACGCAGTATTTT. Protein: CASSPGRSHTQYF.

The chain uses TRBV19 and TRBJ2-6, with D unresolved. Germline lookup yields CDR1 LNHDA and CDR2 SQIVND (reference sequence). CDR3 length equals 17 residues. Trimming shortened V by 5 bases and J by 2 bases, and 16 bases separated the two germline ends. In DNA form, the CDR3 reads TGTGCCAGTAGTCCGCTAAAGACTGGACCTGGGGCCAACGTCCTGACTTTC. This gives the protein CASSPLKTGPGANVLTF.

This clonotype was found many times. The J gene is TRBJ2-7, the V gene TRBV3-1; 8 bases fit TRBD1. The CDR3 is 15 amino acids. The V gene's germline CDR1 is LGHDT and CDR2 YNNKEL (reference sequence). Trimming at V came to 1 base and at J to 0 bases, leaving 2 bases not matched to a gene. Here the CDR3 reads CASSQGTGSSYEQYF. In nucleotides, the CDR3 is TGTGCCAGCAGCCAAGGGACAGGGAGCTCCTACGAGCAGTACTTC.

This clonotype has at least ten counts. The CDR3 region is CSARDPGLAGGSGANVLTF. The CDR3 nucleotides read TGCAGTGCTAGAGATCCCGGACTAGCGGGAGGATCTGGGGCCAACGTCCTGACTTTC. The chain recombines TRBV20-1 with TRBJ2-6; 14 nucleotides match TRBD2. Germline trimming cut 0 bases from V and 1 base from J; bases unmatched to any gene: 5. Germline V gives CDR1 DFQATT, CDR2 SNEGSKA (reference sequence). The CDR3 is 19 amino acids.

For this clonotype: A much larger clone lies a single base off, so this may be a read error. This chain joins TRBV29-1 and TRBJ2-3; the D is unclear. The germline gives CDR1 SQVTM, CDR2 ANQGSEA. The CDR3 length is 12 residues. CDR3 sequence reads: CGAAWPGDTQYF. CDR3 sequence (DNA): TGCGGCGCCGCTTGGCCAGGAGATACGCAGTATTTT.

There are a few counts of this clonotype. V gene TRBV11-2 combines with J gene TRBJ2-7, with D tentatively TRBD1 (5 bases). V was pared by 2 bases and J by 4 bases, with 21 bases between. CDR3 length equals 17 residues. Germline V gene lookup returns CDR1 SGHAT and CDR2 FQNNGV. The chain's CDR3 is CASSLYIGGARQYEQYF. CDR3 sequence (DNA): TGTGCCAGCAGCTTATATATTGGTGGGGCCCGACAGTACGAGCAGTACTTC.

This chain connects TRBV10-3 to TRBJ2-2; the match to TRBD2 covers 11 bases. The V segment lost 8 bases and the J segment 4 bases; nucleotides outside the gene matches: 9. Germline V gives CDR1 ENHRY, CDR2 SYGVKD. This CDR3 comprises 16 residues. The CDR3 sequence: CAISLLAGASTGELFF. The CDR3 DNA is TGTGCCATCTCTTTACTAGCGGGGGCGAGCACCGGGGAGCTGTTTTTT.

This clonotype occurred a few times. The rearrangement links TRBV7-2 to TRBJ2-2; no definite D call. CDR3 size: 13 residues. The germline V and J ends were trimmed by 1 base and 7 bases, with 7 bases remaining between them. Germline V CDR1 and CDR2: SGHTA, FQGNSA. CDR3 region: CASSLDHVGELFF. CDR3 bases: TGTGCCAGCAGCTTAGATCACGTCGGGGAGCTGTTTTTT.

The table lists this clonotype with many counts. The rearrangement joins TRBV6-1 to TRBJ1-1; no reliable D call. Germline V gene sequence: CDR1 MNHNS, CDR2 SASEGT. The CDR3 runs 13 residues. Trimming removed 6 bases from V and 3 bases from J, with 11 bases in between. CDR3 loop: CASRPGTYTEAFF. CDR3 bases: TGTGCCAGCAGGCCGGGAACCTACACTGAAGCTTTCTTT.

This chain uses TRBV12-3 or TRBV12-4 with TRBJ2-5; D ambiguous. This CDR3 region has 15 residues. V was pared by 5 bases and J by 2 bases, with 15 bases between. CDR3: CASSPLGRFQETQYF. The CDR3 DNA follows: TGTGCCAGCAGTCCGCTGGGCAGGTTTCAAGAGACCCAGTACTTC.